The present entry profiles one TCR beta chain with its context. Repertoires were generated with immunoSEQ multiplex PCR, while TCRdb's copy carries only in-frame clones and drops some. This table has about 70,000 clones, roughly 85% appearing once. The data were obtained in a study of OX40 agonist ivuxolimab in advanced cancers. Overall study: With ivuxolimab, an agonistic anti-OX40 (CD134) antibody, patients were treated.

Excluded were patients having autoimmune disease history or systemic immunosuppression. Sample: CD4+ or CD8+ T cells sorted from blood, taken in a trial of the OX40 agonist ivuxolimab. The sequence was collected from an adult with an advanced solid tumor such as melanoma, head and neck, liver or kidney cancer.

This chain's CDR3 is CASSVAGGARSGELFF. CDR3 bases: TGTGCCAGCAGCGTAGCGGGGGGCGCGCGATCCGGGGAGCTGTTTTTT. This sequence joins TRBV9 and TRBJ2-2, with a possible D match to TRBD2 (7 bases). Germline V gene data show CDR1 as SGDLS and CDR2 as YYNGEE. The CDR3 sequence is 16 residues long. V gave up 0 bases and J gave up 6 bases, with 15 bases separating them.